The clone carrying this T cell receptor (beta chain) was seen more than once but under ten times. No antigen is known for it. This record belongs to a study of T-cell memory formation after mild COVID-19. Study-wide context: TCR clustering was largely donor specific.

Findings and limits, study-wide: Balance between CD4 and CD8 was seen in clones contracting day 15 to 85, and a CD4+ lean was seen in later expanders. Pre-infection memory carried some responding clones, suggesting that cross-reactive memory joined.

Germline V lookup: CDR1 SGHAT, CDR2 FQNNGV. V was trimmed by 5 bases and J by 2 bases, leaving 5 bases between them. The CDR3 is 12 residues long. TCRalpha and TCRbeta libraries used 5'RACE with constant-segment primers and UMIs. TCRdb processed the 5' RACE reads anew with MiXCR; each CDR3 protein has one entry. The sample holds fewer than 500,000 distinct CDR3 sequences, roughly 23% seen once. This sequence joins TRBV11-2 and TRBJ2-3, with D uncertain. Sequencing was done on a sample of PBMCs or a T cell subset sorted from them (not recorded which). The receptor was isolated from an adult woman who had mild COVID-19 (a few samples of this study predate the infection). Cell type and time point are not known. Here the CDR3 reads CASSHLTDTQYF. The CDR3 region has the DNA TGTGCCAGCAGCCATCTCACAGATACGCAGTATTTT.